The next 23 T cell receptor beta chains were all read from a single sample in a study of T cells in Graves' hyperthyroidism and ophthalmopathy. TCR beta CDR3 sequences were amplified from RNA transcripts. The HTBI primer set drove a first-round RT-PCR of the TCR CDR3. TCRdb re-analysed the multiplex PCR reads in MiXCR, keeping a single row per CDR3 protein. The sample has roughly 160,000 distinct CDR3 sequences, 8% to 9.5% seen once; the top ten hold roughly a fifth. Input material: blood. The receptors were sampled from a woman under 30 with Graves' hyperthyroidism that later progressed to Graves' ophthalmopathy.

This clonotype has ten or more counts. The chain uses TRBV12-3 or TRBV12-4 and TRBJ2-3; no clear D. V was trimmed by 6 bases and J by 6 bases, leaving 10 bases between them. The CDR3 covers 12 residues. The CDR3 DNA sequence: TGTGCCAGCAGGCAGGCCCAGGATACGCAGTATTTT. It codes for CASRQAQDTQYF.

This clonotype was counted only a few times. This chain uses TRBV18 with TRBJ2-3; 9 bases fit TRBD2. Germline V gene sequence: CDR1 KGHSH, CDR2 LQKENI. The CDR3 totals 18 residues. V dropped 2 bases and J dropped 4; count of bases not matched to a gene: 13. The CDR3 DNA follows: TGTGCCAGCTCACCAGAACTGAGCGGGGGGCGAGTTCCAGATACGCAGTATTTT. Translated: CASSPELSGGRVPDTQYF. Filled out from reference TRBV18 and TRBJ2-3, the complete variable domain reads NAGVMQNPRHLVRRRGQEARLRCSPMKGHSHVYWYRQLPEEGLKFMVYLQKENIIDESGMPKERFSAEFPKEGPSILRIQQVVRGDSAAYFCASSPELSGGRVPDTQYFGPGTRLTVL.

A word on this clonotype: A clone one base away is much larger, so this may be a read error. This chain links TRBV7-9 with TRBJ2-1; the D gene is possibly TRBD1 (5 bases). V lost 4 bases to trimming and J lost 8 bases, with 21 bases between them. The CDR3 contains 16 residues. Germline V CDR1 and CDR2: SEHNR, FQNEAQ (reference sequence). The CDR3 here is CASSYRGRAGLDEQFF. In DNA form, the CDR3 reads TGTGCCAGCAGCTATCGTGGTAGAGCAGGGTTGGATGAGCAGTTCTTC. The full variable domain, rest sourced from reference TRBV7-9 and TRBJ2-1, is DTGVSQNPRHKITKRGQNVTFRCDPISEHNRLYWYRQTLGQGPEFLTYFQNEAQLEKSRLLSDRFSAERPKGSFSTLEIQRTEQGDSAMYLCASSYRGRAGLDEQFFGPGTRLTVL.

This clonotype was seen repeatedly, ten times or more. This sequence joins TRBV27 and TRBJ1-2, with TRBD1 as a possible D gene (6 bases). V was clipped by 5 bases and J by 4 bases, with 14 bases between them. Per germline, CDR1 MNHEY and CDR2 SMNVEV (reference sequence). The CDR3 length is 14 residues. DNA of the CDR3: TGTGCCAGCAGTAGGGGGGAGACGGGCTATGGCTACACCTTC. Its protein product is CASSRGETGYGYTF.

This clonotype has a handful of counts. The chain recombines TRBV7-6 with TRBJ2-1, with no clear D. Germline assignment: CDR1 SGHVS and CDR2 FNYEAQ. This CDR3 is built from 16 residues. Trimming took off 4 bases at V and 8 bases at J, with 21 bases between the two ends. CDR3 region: CASSWPGQESLHEQFF. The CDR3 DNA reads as TGTGCCAGCAGCTGGCCAGGCCAGGAATCCCTCCATGAGCAGTTCTTC.

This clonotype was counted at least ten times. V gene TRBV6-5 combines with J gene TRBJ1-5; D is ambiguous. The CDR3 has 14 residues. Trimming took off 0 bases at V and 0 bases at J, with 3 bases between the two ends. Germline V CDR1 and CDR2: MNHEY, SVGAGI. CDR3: CASSYSGSNQPQHF. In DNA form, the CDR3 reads TGTGCCAGCAGTTACTCAGGTAGCAATCAGCCCCAGCATTTT.

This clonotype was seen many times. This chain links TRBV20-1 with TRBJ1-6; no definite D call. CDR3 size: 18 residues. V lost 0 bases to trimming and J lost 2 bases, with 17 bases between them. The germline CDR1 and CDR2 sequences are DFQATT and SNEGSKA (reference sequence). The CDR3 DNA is TGCAGTGCTAGAGATCGGGGTCCGGTGTCGGCCTATAATTCACCCCTCCACTTT. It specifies CSARDRGPVSAYNSPLHF.

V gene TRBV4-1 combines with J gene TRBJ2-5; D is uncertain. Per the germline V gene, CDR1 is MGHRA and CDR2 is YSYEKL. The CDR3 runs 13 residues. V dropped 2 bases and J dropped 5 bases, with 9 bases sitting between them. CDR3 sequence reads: CASSQFQRETQYF. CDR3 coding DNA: TGCGCCAGCAGCCAATTCCAACGGGAGACCCAGTACTTC.

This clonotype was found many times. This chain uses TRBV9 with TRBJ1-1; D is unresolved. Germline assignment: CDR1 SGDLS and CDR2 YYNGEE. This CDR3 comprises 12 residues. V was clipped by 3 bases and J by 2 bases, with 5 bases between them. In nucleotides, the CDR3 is TGTGCCAGCAGCGCAGCTAACACTGAAGCTTTCTTT. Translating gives CASSAANTEAFF. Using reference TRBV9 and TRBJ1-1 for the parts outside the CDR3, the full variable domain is DSGVTQTPKHLITATGQRVTLRCSPRSGDLSVYWYQQSLDQGLQFLIQYYNGEERAKGNILERFSAQQFPDLHSELNLSSLELGDSALYFCASSAANTEAFFGQGTRLTVV.

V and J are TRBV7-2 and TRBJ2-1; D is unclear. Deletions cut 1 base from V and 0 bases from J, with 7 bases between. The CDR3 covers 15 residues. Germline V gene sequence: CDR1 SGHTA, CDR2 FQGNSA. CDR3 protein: CASSLEQISYNEQFF. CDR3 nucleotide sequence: TGTGCCAGCAGCTTAGAACAAATCTCCTACAATGAGCAGTTCTTC. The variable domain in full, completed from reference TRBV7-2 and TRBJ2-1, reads GAGVSQSPSNKVTEKGKDVELRCDPISGHTALYWYRQSLGQGLEFLIYFQGNSAPDKSGLPSDRFSAERTGGSVSTLTIQRTQQEDSAVYLCASSLEQISYNEQFFGPGTRLTVL.

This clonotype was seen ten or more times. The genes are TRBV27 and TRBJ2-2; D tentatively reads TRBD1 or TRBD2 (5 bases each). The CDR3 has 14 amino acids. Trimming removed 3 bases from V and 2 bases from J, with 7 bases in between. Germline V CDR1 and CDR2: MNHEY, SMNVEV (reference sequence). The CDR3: CASSLGPNTGELFF. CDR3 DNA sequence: TGTGCCAGCAGTTTGGGACCAAACACCGGGGAGCTGTTTTTT.

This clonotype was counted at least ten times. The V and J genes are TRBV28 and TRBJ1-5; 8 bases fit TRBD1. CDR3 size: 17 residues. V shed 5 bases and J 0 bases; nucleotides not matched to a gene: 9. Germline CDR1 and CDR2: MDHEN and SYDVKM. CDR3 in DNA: TGTGCCAGCAGTACGGACAGGGTGGGATATAGCAATCAGCCCCAGCATTTT. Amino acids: CASSTDRVGYSNQPQHF.

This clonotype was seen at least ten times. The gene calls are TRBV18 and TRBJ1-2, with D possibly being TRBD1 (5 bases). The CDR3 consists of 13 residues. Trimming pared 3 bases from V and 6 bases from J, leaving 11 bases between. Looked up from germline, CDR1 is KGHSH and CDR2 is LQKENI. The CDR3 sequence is CASSPRDEDGYTF. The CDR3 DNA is TGTGCCAGCTCACCTAGGGACGAGGATGGCTACACCTTC.

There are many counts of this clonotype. CDR3 amino acids: CASRRTGGTRGVEKLFF. In DNA, the CDR3 is TGTGCCAGCAGAAGGACAGGAGGTACCCGAGGGGTTGAAAAACTGTTTTTT. The V gene is TRBV2, the J gene TRBJ1-4, with TRBD1 identical over 7 bases. CDR1 is SNHLY and CDR2 is FYNNEI in the germline V gene. The CDR3 length is 17 residues. V lost 6 bases to trimming and J lost 7 bases; unmatched junction nucleotides: 17.

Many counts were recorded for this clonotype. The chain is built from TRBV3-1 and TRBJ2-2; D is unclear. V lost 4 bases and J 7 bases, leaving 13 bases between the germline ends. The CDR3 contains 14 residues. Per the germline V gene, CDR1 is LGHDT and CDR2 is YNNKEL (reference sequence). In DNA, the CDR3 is TGTGCCAGCAGCCGTGGACGAGCCGGCGGGGAGCTGTTTTTT. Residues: CASSRGRAGGELFF.

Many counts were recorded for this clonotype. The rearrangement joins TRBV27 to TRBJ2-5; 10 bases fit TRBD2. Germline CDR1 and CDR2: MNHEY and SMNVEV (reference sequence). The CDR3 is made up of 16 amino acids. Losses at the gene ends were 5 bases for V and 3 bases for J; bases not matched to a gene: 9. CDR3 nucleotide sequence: TGTGCCAGCAGTAGAAGGACTAGCGGATATGAAGAGACCCAGTACTTC. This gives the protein CASSRRTSGYEETQYF.

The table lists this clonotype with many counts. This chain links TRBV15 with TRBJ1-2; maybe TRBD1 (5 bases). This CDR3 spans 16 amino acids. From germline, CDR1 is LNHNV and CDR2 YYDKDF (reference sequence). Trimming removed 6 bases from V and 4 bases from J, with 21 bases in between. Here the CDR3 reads CATRDNYPWGGYGYTF. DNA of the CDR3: TGTGCCACCAGGGATAACTACCCATGGGGCGGCTATGGCTACACCTTC.

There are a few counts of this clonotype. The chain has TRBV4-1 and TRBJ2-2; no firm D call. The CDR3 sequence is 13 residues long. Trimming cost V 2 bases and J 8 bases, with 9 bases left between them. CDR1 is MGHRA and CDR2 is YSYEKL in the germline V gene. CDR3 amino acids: CASSQKVRGELFF. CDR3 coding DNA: TGCGCCAGCAGCCAAAAGGTTAGGGGGGAGCTGTTTTTT.

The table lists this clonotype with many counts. This CDR3 is CSATTGGETQYF. In DNA form, the CDR3 reads TGCAGTGCTACGACAGGGGGAGAGACCCAGTACTTC. The chain combines TRBV20-1 with TRBJ2-5; 9 positions agree with TRBD1. The V segment lost 4 bases and the J segment 4 bases; nucleotides outside the gene matches: 1. The CDR3 length is 12 residues. In germline, CDR1 is DFQATT, CDR2 SNEGSKA (reference sequence).

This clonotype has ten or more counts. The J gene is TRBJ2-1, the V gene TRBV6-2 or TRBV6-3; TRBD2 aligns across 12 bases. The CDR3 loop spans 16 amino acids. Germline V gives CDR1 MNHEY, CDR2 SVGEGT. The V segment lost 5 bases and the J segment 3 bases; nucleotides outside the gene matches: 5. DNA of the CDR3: TGTGCCAGCAGTACCCGGGGACTAGCGGGCTACAATGAGCAGTTCTTC. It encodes CASSTRGLAGYNEQFF.

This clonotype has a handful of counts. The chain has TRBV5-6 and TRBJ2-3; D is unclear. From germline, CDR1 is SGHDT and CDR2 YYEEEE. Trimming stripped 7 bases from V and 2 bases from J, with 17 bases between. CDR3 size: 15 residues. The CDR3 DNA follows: TGTGCCAGCGGAACCCTTGGGATGATCACAGATACGCAGTATTTT. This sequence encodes CASGTLGMITDTQYF.

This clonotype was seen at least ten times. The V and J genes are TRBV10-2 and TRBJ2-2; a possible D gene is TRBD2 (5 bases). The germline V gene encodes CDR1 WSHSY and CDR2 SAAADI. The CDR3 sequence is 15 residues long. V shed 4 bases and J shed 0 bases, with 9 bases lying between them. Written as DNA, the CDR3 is TGCGCCAGCAGTGTCGGAGGTTCGAACACCGGGGAGCTGTTTTTT. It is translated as CASSVGGSNTGELFF.

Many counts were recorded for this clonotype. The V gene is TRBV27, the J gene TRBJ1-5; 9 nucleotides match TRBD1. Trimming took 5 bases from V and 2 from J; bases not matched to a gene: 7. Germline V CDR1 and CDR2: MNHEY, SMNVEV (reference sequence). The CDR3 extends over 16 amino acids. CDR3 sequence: CASSPTGGRGNQPQHF. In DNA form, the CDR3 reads TGTGCCAGCAGTCCCACAGGGGGCAGGGGCAATCAGCCCCAGCATTTT.